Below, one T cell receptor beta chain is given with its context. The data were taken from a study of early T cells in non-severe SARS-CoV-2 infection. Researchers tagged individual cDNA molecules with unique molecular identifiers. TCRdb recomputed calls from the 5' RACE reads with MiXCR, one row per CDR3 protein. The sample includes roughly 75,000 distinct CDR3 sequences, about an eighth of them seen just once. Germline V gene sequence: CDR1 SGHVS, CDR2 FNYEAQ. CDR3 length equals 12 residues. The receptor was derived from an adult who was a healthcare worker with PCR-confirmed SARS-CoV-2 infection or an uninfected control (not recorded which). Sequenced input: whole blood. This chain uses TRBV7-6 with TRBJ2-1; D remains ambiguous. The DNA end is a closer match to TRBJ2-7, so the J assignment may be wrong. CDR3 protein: CASSLSGNEQYF. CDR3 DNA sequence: TGTGCCAGCAGCTTGTCAGGAAATGAGCAGTACTTC.